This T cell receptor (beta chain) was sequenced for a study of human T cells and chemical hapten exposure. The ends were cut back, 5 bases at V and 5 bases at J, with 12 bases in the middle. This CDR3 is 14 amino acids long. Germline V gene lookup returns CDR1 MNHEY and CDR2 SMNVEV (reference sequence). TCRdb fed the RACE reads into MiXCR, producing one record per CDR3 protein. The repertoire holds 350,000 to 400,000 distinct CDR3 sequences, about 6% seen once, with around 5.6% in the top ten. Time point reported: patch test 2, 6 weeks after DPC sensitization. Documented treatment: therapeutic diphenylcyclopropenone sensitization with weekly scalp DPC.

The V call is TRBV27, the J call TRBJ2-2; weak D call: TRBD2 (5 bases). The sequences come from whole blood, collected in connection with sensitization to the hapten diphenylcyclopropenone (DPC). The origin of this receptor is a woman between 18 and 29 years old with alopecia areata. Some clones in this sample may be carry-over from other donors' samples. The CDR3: CASSRGIQTGELFF. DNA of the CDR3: TGTGCCAGCAGTCGGGGTATCCAAACCGGGGAGCTGTTTTTT.